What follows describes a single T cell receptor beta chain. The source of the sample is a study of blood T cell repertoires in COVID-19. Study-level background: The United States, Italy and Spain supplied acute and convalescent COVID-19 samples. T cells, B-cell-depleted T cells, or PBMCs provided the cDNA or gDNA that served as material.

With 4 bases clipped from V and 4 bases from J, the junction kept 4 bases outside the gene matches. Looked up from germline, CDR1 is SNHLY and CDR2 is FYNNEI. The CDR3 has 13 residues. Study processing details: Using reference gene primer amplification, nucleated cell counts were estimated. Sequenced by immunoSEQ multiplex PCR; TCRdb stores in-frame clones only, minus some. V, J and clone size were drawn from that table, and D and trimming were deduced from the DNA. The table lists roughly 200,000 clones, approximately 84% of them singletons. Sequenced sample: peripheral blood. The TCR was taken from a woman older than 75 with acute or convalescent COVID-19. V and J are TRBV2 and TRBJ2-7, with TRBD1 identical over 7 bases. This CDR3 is CASSGQGYYEQYF. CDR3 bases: TGTGCCAGCAGTGGACAGGGATATTACGAGCAGTACTTC.